A single sample is the source of the 15 T cell receptor beta chains below, sequenced in a study of blood T cells in healthy people across ages. Together with a sample-barcoded 5' primer, a J-beta primer mix was included in a second PCR lasting about 6 to 11 cycles. TCRdb re-called the 5' RACE reads through MiXCR, storing one row per CDR3 protein. The sample contains 750,000 to 850,000 distinct CDR3 sequences, 20% to 25% of which appear only once. These data were likewise used in another study, on T cells of mothers and their children.

Sequenced: blood. These receptors all stem from a boy younger than 18 in good health.

The rearrangement links TRBV20-1 to TRBJ1-2, with D unclear. The V end lost 3 bases, the J end lost 4 bases, and 9 bases lay between the germline ends. In germline, CDR1 is DFQATT, CDR2 SNEGSKA (reference sequence). This CDR3 contains 12 residues. CDR3 protein: CSASADLYGYTF. The CDR3, as DNA: TGCAGTGCTAGCGCCGACCTCTATGGCTACACCTTC.

This clonotype has only a few counts. V and J are TRBV6-5 and TRBJ2-5, with 8 bases identical to TRBD2. The tail of the sequence fits TRBJ2-7 better, so the J call may be wrong. Per the germline V gene, CDR1 is MNHEY and CDR2 is SVGAGI. This CDR3 contains 14 residues. Here the CDR3 DNA reads TGTGCCAGCAGTTATCTAGCGGGTACGGGCGAGCAGTACTTC. Its translation: CASSYLAGTGEQYF.

The chain uses TRBV27 and TRBJ2-1; 7 bases map to TRBD2. The V and J ends lost 0 bases and 9 bases, in that order; junction bases with no gene match: 5. CDR3 length: 14 residues. Germline lookup yields CDR1 MNHEY and CDR2 SMNVEV (reference sequence). The CDR3 DNA follows: TGTGCCAGCAGTTTATCGGGCCCGGGAGGTGAGCAGTTCTTC. Translation gives CASSLSGPGGEQFF.

The rearrangement uses TRBV6-4 and TRBJ1-6, with 12 bases aligning to TRBD1. V trimming: 6 bases; J trimming: 9 bases; junction bases outside the gene matches: 6. This CDR3 comprises 15 residues. Germline V CDR1 and CDR2: MRHNA, SNTAGT. CDR3 bases: TGTGCCAGCAGGGGGACAGGGGGCAAGAGTTCACCCCTCCACTTT. Amino acid sequence: CASRGTGGKSSPLHF.

The genes are TRBV19 and TRBJ2-2, with a weak D call TRBD1 (6 bases). Trimming left V 4 bases short and J 5 bases short, with 17 bases between. The CDR3 is 16 residues long. Germline V gives CDR1 LNHDA, CDR2 SQIVND (reference sequence). In nucleotides, the CDR3 is TGTGCCAGTAGTAGCGGGTCAGGGGTTGGTACCGGGGAGCTGTTTTTT. Translation: CASSSGSGVGTGELFF.

This clonotype turned up a few times. This chain connects TRBV11-1 to TRBJ2-2; D gene ambiguous. V was clipped by 7 bases and J by 2 bases, with 11 bases between them. CDR3 length: 14 amino acids. In germline, CDR1 is SGHAT, CDR2 FQDESV (reference sequence). CDR3 in amino acids: CASTKGPNTGELFF. The CDR3 DNA reads TGTGCCAGCACAAAGGGTCCAAACACCGGGGAGCTGTTTTTT. The full variable domain, rest sourced from reference TRBV11-1 and TRBJ2-2, is EAEVAQSPRYKITEKSQAVAFWCDPISGHATLYWYRQILGQGPELLVQFQDESVVDDSQLPKDRFSAERLKGVDSTLKIQPAELGDSAMYLCASTKGPNTGELFFGEGSRLTVL.

The chain combines TRBV27 with TRBJ1-2; 7 nucleotides line up with TRBD1. Losses at the gene ends were 0 bases for V and 4 bases for J; bases not matched to a gene: 5. Germline V gives CDR1 MNHEY, CDR2 SMNVEV (reference sequence). The CDR3 covers 15 residues. In nucleotides, the CDR3 is TGTGCCAGCAGTTTATCAGGGGGCGTTGGCTATGGCTACACCTTC. Protein product: CASSLSGGVGYGYTF.

This clonotype was detected only a few times. The chain joins TRBV28 to TRBJ2-3, with a possible D match to TRBD1 (6 bases). Germline CDR1 is MDHEN and CDR2 is SYDVKM. The V end was cut by 5 bases, the J end by 0 bases, with 12 bases between. This CDR3 comprises 15 residues. CDR3 region: CASSTPGHSTDTQYF. CDR3 sequence (DNA): TGTGCCAGCAGTACACCGGGACACAGCACAGATACGCAGTATTTT. Full variable domain (outside the CDR3, taken from reference TRBV28 and TRBJ2-3): DVKVTQSSRYLVKRTGEKVFLECVQDMDHENMFWYRQDPGLGLRLIYFSYDVKMKEKGDIPEGYSVSREKKERFSLILESASTNQTSMYLCASSTPGHSTDTQYFGPGTRLTVL.

This clonotype was found a few times. The V and J genes are TRBV6-2 or TRBV6-3 and TRBJ1-5; TRBD1 aligns across 8 bases. V gave up 6 bases and J gave up 0 bases; unmatched junction bases: 4. The CDR3 loop spans 15 amino acids. CDR1 and CDR2 (germline): MNHEY, SVGEGT. The CDR3, as DNA: TGTGCCAGCAGGACAGGGGCCCTTAGCAATCAGCCCCAGCATTTT. Residues: CASRTGALSNQPQHF.

The chain links TRBV10-3 to TRBJ1-2, with unresolved D. Trimming pared 4 bases from V and 4 bases from J, leaving 7 bases between. This CDR3 comprises 12 residues. Germline lookup yields CDR1 ENHRY and CDR2 SYGVKD. The CDR3 DNA reads TGTGCCATCAGTGGGGTTGGCTATGGCTACACCTTC. It translates to CAISGVGYGYTF.

The genes are TRBV20-1 and TRBJ2-7, with TRBD1 as a possible D gene (5 bases). The CDR3 consists of 16 residues. Germline V gives CDR1 DFQATT, CDR2 SNEGSKA (reference sequence). The germline V and J ends were trimmed by 2 bases and 3 bases, with 20 bases remaining between them. This CDR3 reads CSARFNIRVVGYEQYF. The CDR3 nucleotides are TGCAGTGCTAGATTTAATATCAGGGTCGTAGGCTACGAGCAGTACTTC.

This clonotype appeared a few times. Relative to the germline gene, one junction end is altered; a read error may explain this. This rearrangement joins TRBV29-1 to TRBJ2-5; 8 positions agree with TRBD2. The CDR3 extends over 11 amino acids. Per the germline V gene, CDR1 is SQVTM and CDR2 is ANQGSEA. CDR3 bases: TGCAGCGTTGAACTAGCGGGTTCCGCGTTCTTC. Its translation is CSVELAGSAFF.

This rearrangement joins TRBV20-1 to TRBJ1-5; D uncertain. This CDR3 is 15 amino acids long. Trimming stripped 3 bases from V and 6 bases from J, with 18 bases between. CDR1 DFQATT and CDR2 SNEGSKA come from the germline V gene (reference sequence). In DNA form, the CDR3 reads TGCAGTGCTAGTGGCAGCCCCTACGAGGCTCAGCCCCAGCATTTT. It codes for CSASGSPYEAQPQHF.

The rearrangement links TRBV12-3 or TRBV12-4 to TRBJ1-2, with D hard to call. V gave up 2 bases and J gave up 4 bases, with 14 bases separating them. The CDR3 length is 15 residues. The CDR3 DNA sequence: TGTGCCAGCAGTTTAAATGGACGGAGTTCCTATGGCTACACCTTC. Amino acids: CASSLNGRSSYGYTF.

The V and J genes are TRBV5-1 and TRBJ2-5; a possible D gene is TRBD1 (5 bases). The CDR3 has 15 amino acids. Trimming stripped 1 base from V and 3 bases from J, with 13 bases between. The germline V gene encodes CDR1 SGHRS and CDR2 YFSETQ. CDR3 loop: CASSLISGPEETQYF. CDR3 bases: TGCGCCAGCAGCTTGATTTCAGGGCCCGAAGAGACCCAGTACTTC.